One and the same sample provided the 25 T cell receptor beta chains below, sequenced in a study of vaccination and CD4 T cells after COVID-19 (dated by TCRdb to 2021 to 2024). Read against the paper, the sample's time point label means: late sampling 161 to 241 days after vaccination in three convalescent patients. The treatment or condition label for this specimen denotes: approximately nine-day PBMC culture with coronavirus spike peptide pools or control peptides (ViraFEST assay). These TCRs are of unknown antigen specificity. The library was obtained by PCR. The sample was run on an Illumina iSeq 100. DNA from cultured CD4+ T cells was subjected to TCR sequencing with the Oncomine TCR Beta short-read assay at the Johns Hopkins FTIC core. TCRdb took the public reads, trimmed them with fastp at Q25, ran MiXCR for clone calling and kept in-frame beta chains. Entries are consolidated by CDR3 protein sequence, retaining the most common genes and DNA. The sample profile shows around 20,000 distinct CDR3 sequences; over 35% of them were found once. The biggest ten clones account for under 20% of the sample.

The sample here was CD4+ T cells from blood, cultured in vitro, taken about 7 months after SARS-CoV-2 vaccination. The receptors stem from a human donor who had recovered from COVID-19.

This clonotype was seen more than once but under ten times. The chain employs TRBV6-1 and TRBJ1-1; D is ambiguous. V was shortened by 7 bases and J by 4 bases, with 16 bases between the two germline ends. The CDR3 is 14 amino acids. Looked up from germline, CDR1 is MNHNS and CDR2 is SASEGT. CDR3 region: CASTRSQFGTEAFF. CDR3 coding DNA: TGTGCCAGCACAAGGTCCCAATTTGGCACTGAAGCTTTCTTT.

The chain carries TRBV7-2 and TRBJ2-3, with D perhaps matching TRBD2 (6 bases). V was clipped by 1 base and J by 3 bases, with 14 bases between them. The CDR3 has 16 residues. Germline V lookup: CDR1 SGHTA, CDR2 FQGNSA. The CDR3 here is CASSLGIGRRTDTQYF. CDR3 DNA: TGTGCCAGCAGCTTAGGTATCGGGAGACGGACAGATACGCAGTATTTT.

The chain has TRBV5-8 and TRBJ1-2; D is unresolved. The V gene's germline CDR1 is SGHTS and CDR2 YDEGEE. This CDR3 spans 13 amino acids. Trimming stripped 2 bases from V and 4 bases from J, with 9 bases between. The CDR3 loop is CASSLLIPYGYTF. For the CDR3, the DNA is TGTGCCAGCAGCTTACTCATCCCCTATGGCTACACCTTC.

V is TRBV19 and J is TRBJ1-5, with D hard to call. With 7 bases removed from V and 3 bases from J, the gap between germline ends came to 16 bases. This CDR3 has 15 amino acids. Looked up from germline, CDR1 is LNHDA and CDR2 is SQIVND (reference sequence). CDR3 sequence: CASNTEARINQPQHF. The CDR3 nucleotides are TGTGCCAGTAACACCGAAGCACGGATCAATCAGCCCCAGCATTTT.

This chain links TRBV5-1 with TRBJ1-2, with D possibly being TRBD1 (5 bases). CDR3 length: 14 amino acids. Germline-derived CDR1 and CDR2 are SGHRS and YFSETQ. The ends were cut back, 0 bases at V and 6 bases at J, with 12 bases in the middle. CDR3 sequence (DNA): TGCGCCAGCAGCTTGGAGCGGGGGAGGGATGGCTACACCTTC. Translation: CASSLERGRDGYTF.

This chain joins TRBV6-5 and TRBJ2-1; no firm D call. The CDR3 has 12 amino acids. Trimming shortened V by 2 bases and J by 5 bases, and 4 bases separated the two germline ends. The V gene's germline CDR1 is MNHEY and CDR2 SVGAGI. The CDR3 DNA follows: TGTGCCAGCAGTTACATCGACAATGAGCAGTTCTTC. This codes for CASSYIDNEQFF.

This clonotype has only a few counts. V and J are TRBV20-1 and TRBJ2-3; TRBD2 is a possible D gene (5 bases). CDR1 and CDR2 (germline): DFQATT, SNEGSKA (reference sequence). V lost 0 bases, J lost 4 bases, and 14 bases lay in between. The CDR3 spans 15 residues. CDR3 coding DNA: TGCAGTGCTAGAGATTGGCTAGCCGAGGCAGATACGCAGTATTTT. Its translation is CSARDWLAEADTQYF.

This clonotype appeared a few times. The chain employs TRBV27 and TRBJ2-4; 10 nucleotides align to TRBD2. Germline V gene sequence: CDR1 MNHEY, CDR2 SMNVEV (reference sequence). The CDR3 loop spans 13 amino acids. J was trimmed by 6 bases and V by 8 bases; bases with no gene match: 4. As DNA, the CDR3 is TGTGCCAGCGCCCGGACTAGCGGAAACATTCAGTACTTC. This codes for CASARTSGNIQYF.

The chain combines TRBV20-1 with TRBJ1-4, with a weak D call TRBD1 (5 bases). Trimming removed 6 bases from V and 0 bases from J, with 17 bases in between. CDR1 and CDR2 from the germline V gene are DFQATT and SNEGSKA (reference sequence). This CDR3 has 16 residues. For the CDR3, the DNA is TGCAGTGCCGCGCGACAGAATTCAGCAACTAATGAAAAACTGTTTTTT. Translating gives CSAARQNSATNEKLFF.

The sample holds a few counts of this clonotype. V is TRBV7-2 and J is TRBJ1-5; 9 nucleotides line up with TRBD1. Per the germline V gene, CDR1 is SGHTA and CDR2 is FQGNSA. The junction had 5 bases not matched to a gene; V was cut back by 5 bases and J by 6 bases. The length of the CDR3 is 14 residues. The CDR3 DNA follows: TGTGCCAGCAGCAGGGACAGGGAAAGTCAGCCCCAGCATTTT. Encoded protein: CASSRDRESQPQHF.

This rearrangement joins TRBV7-2 to TRBJ2-7; 12 bases align to TRBD2. Trimming cost V 1 base and J 2 bases; bases outside gene matches: 9. The CDR3 consists of 18 residues. CDR1 and CDR2 (germline): SGHTA, FQGNSA. For the CDR3, the DNA is TGTGCCAGCAGCTTAGTCAGCGCTAGCGGGGGGGCCCCCTACGAGCAGTACTTC. Its translation is CASSLVSASGGAPYEQYF. Complete variable domain (other parts from reference TRBV7-2 and TRBJ2-7): GAGVSQSPSNKVTEKGKDVELRCDPISGHTALYWYRQSLGQGLEFLIYFQGNSAPDKSGLPSDRFSAERTGGSVSTLTIQRTQQEDSAVYLCASSLVSASGGAPYEQYFGPGTRLTVT.

CDR3 loop: CASSYDTNYGYTF. Here the CDR3 DNA reads TGTGCCAGCAGCTACGATACTAACTATGGCTACACCTTC. The chain employs TRBV5-8 and TRBJ1-2, with D unclear. Trimming took 3 bases from V and 0 from J, leaving 6 bases between them. The CDR3 sequence is 13 residues long. CDR1 and CDR2 from the germline V gene are SGHTS and YDEGEE.

J is TRBJ2-3 and V is TRBV24-1, with TRBD2 matching over 12 bases. CDR3 length: 16 residues. V was pared by 5 bases and J by 5 bases, with 7 bases of the junction left unmatched. Germline V gene lookup returns CDR1 KGHDR and CDR2 SFDVKD. The DNA for the CDR3 is TGTGCCACCAGTGTGCTAGCGGGAGGGCCGGAAGATACGCAGTATTTT. It codes for CATSVLAGGPEDTQYF.

This clonotype was recorded a few times. The junction shows a germline mismatch at one end, possibly a read error. This chain's CDR3 is CASSLGWQETQYF. The CDR3 coding sequence is TGTGCTAGCAGCTTAGGTTGGCAAGAGACCCAGTACTTC. This sequence joins TRBV7-7 and TRBJ2-5; D is unresolved. Germline CDR1 SSHAT, CDR2 FNYEAQ (reference sequence). This CDR3 region has 13 residues. The complete variable domain, with remaining parts taken from reference TRBV7-7 and TRBJ2-5, reads GAGVSQSPRYKVTKRGQDVTLRCDPISSHATLYWYQQALGQGPEFLTYFNYEAQPDKSGLPSDRFSAERPEGSISTLTIQRTEQRDSAMYRCASSLGWQETQYFGPGTRLLVL.

This clonotype was recorded a few times. The rearrangement uses TRBV20-1 and TRBJ2-3, with 8 bases fitting TRBD2. Germline CDR1 is DFQATT and CDR2 is SNEGSKA (reference sequence). Losses at the gene ends were 6 bases for V and 6 bases for J; bases not matched to a gene: 8. The CDR3 totals 13 residues. The DNA for the CDR3 is TGCAGTGCCCGGACTAGCCTGTGGGATACGCAGTATTTT. The encoded protein is CSARTSLWDTQYF.

The chain employs TRBV20-1 and TRBJ2-5; D is possibly TRBD2 (5 bases). The germline CDR1 and CDR2 sequences are DFQATT and SNEGSKA (reference sequence). This CDR3 is built from 14 residues. V lost 3 bases, J lost 4 bases, and 15 bases lay in between. The chain's CDR3 is CSASSAAYSETQYF. CDR3 DNA sequence: TGCAGTGCTAGTAGCGCAGCTTATTCAGAGACCCAGTACTTC.

The rearrangement uses TRBV20-1 and TRBJ2-7; TRBD2 matches 10 bases. The CDR3 totals 16 residues. The V gene's germline CDR1 is DFQATT and CDR2 SNEGSKA (reference sequence). The V segment lost 3 bases and the J segment 7 bases; nucleotides outside the gene matches: 15. The CDR3 sequence: CSASGLAASGSREQYF. In DNA form, the CDR3 reads TGCAGTGCTAGTGGTTTAGCGGCTAGCGGGAGTCGGGAGCAGTACTTC.

The V gene is TRBV6-2 or TRBV6-3, the J gene TRBJ2-3, with a tentative D call TRBD2 (6 bases). The CDR3 has 15 amino acids. Deletions cut 2 bases from V and 1 base from J, with 10 bases between. In germline, CDR1 is MNHEY, CDR2 SVGEGT. DNA for the CDR3: TGTGCCAGCAGTTACAGGGCTAGCGGCACAGATACGCAGTATTTT. Its protein product is CASSYRASGTDTQYF.

This clonotype is medium-sized in the sample. The chain links TRBV21-1 to TRBJ2-7. TRBV21-1 is noted as a pseudogene. This CDR3 contains 12 residues. This CDR3 reads CASSPTAYEQYF. The CDR3 bases are TGTGCCAGCAGCCCAACAGCTTACGAGCAGTACTTC.

The V gene is TRBV10-3, the J gene TRBJ1-2; 12 nucleotides align to TRBD1. CDR1 is ENHRY, CDR2 SYGVKD, per germline. The CDR3 runs 20 residues. Germline trimming cut 5 bases from V and 4 bases from J; bases unmatched to any gene: 20. CDR3 residues: CAISRFPRRDRGQGGYGYTF. CDR3 DNA sequence: TGTGCCATCAGTCGTTTCCCCCGCCGGGACAGGGGGCAGGGAGGCTATGGCTACACCTTC.

The rearrangement links TRBV20-1 to TRBJ2-7, with D perhaps TRBD1 or TRBD2 (5 bases each). CDR3 length equals 15 residues. The V gene's germline CDR1 is DFQATT and CDR2 SNEGSKA (reference sequence). The V gene lost 3 bases and the J gene lost 0 bases, with 15 bases spanning the gap. The DNA for the CDR3 is TGCAGTGCTAGCGTTGGGGGAGATCCCTCCTACGAGCAGTACTTC. It codes for CSASVGGDPSYEQYF.

A word on this clonotype: Compared with germline, one end of the junction differs, possibly owing to a read error. This rearrangement joins TRBV7-7 to TRBJ2-3; D call uncertain. Per germline, CDR1 SSHAT and CDR2 FNYEAQ (reference sequence). There are 14 residues in the CDR3. This chain's CDR3 is CASSLHDSTDTQYF. DNA for the CDR3: TGTGCTAGCAGCCTCCACGACAGCACAGATACGCAGTATTTT.

This clonotype is hyperexpanded in the sample. The rearrangement uses TRBV20-1 and TRBJ2-3; TRBD1 matches at 10 bases. This CDR3 contains 19 residues. V dropped 4 bases and J dropped 2; count of bases not matched to a gene: 18. CDR1 and CDR2 (germline): DFQATT, SNEGSKA (reference sequence). CDR3 in amino acids: CSATSPQERQGAFTDTQYF. CDR3 DNA: TGCAGTGCTACCAGCCCACAAGAAAGACAGGGGGCTTTCACAGATACGCAGTATTTT.

CDR3 in amino acids: CSARDAARGGSEARVVEQFF. In DNA form, the CDR3 reads TGCAGTGCTAGAGACGCCGCCAGGGGCGGGAGTGAGGCCAGGGTGGTTGAGCAGTTCTTC. The chain is built from TRBV20-1 and TRBJ2-1, with a tentative D call TRBD2 (7 bases). Germline CDR1 DFQATT, CDR2 SNEGSKA (reference sequence). CDR3 length: 20 amino acids. V shed 0 bases and J shed 9 bases, with 33 bases lying between them.

The chain carries TRBV5-5 and TRBJ2-6; D is perhaps TRBD1 (5 bases). The CDR3 is 18 residues long. V dropped 6 bases and J dropped 0 bases, with 19 bases sitting between them. Germline CDR1 and CDR2: SGHKS and YYEKEE (reference sequence). The CDR3 spells CASTRFDSYSSGANVLTF. CDR3 DNA sequence: TGTGCCAGCACCCGCTTCGACAGTTATTCCTCTGGGGCCAACGTCCTGACTTTC.